Below, 20 T cell receptor beta chains from the same sample are listed, as sequenced in a study of beta chain features in type 1 diabetes. Expressed TCRB transcripts were sequenced, since all the RNA that had been isolated was reverse transcribed. This table comes from immunoSEQ multiplex PCR, and its TCRdb copy is limited to in-frame clones, with some not included. Among around 240,000 clones, 68% were seen once, and the ten largest hold roughly 0.048%. The specimen sequenced was naive CD4+ T cells from blood. The receptor set was obtained from a man aged 25-45 years in good health.

The chain couples TRBV29-1 to TRBJ2-7, with 11 bases identical to TRBD2. Trimming cost V 3 bases and J 8 bases; bases outside gene matches: 6. Germline values: CDR1 SQVTM, CDR2 ANQGSEA. The length of the CDR3 is 13 residues. CDR3 residues: CSVEGTSGLQQYF. Here the CDR3 DNA reads TGCAGCGTTGAGGGGACTAGCGGCCTCCAGCAGTACTTC.

The chain has TRBV7-2 and TRBJ2-7, with D unresolved. The germline V gene has CDR1 SGHTA and CDR2 FQGNSA. V lost 0 bases, J lost 3 bases, and 9 bases lay in between. This CDR3 has 14 residues. As DNA, the CDR3 is TGTGCCAGCAGCTTAGCGGAGTTTGACTACGAGCAGTACTTC. This gives the protein CASSLAEFDYEQYF.

This clone showed up just a few times. V usage is TRBV14 and J usage is TRBJ2-7; 10 bases map to TRBD2. The V segment lost 2 bases and the J segment 3 bases; nucleotides outside the gene matches: 7. Germline lookup yields CDR1 SGHDN and CDR2 FVKESK. This CDR3 is 16 amino acids long. CDR3 amino acids: CASSQLRLAGLYEQYF. The CDR3 DNA is TGTGCCAGCAGCCAACTTCGACTAGCGGGCCTCTACGAGCAGTACTTC.

V gene TRBV5-1 combines with J gene TRBJ2-7, with 7 bases matching TRBD1. J was trimmed by 0 bases and V by 4 bases; bases with no gene match: 7. The germline V gene encodes CDR1 SGHRS and CDR2 YFSETQ. The CDR3 consists of 15 residues. The CDR3, as DNA: TGCGCCAGCAGCGGGGACAGTATGAGCTCCTACGAGCAGTACTTC. This codes for CASSGDSMSSYEQYF. The variable domain in full, with the rest retrieved from reference TRBV5-1 and TRBJ2-7, is KAGVTQTPRYLIKTRGQQVTLSCSPISGHRSVSWYQQTPGQGLQFLFEYFSETQRNKGNFPGRFSGRQFSNSRSEMNVSTLELGDSALYLCASSGDSMSSYEQYFGPGTRLTVT.

The genes are TRBV5-1 and TRBJ1-1; 8 bases line up with TRBD1. The CDR3 covers 15 residues. Germline lookup yields CDR1 SGHRS and CDR2 YFSETQ. Trimming took 2 bases from V and 1 from J; bases not matched to a gene: 4. In nucleotides, the CDR3 is TGCGCCAGCAGCTTTAGGACAGGGACGAACACTGAAGCTTTCTTT. It encodes CASSFRTGTNTEAFF. Together with reference TRBV5-1 and TRBJ1-1, the CDR3 gives the full variable domain: KAGVTQTPRYLIKTRGQQVTLSCSPISGHRSVSWYQQTPGQGLQFLFEYFSETQRNKGNFPGRFSGRQFSNSRSEMNVSTLELGDSALYLCASSFRTGTNTEAFFGQGTRLTVV.

The V gene is TRBV7-9, the J gene TRBJ2-7; D ambiguous. V shed 8 bases and J shed 3 bases, with 17 bases lying between them. Germline loops: CDR1 SEHNR, CDR2 FQNEAQ (reference sequence). The CDR3 contains 14 residues. Here the CDR3 reads CASGRTATNYEQYF. For the CDR3, the DNA is TGTGCCAGCGGACGGACGGCAACGAACTACGAGCAGTACTTC.

This clone appeared a single time. V and J are TRBV9 and TRBJ2-3; no firm D call. Germline V gives CDR1 SGDLS, CDR2 YYNGEE. The V end was cut by 4 bases, the J end by 2 bases, with 14 bases between. This CDR3 comprises 15 residues. The CDR3, as DNA: TGTGCCAGCAGCCCCAGAGGAGAATTCACAGATACGCAGTATTTT. Amino acids: CASSPRGEFTDTQYF.

This clone was seen a few times. The gene calls are TRBV29-1 and TRBJ2-5; TRBD1 is a possible D gene (6 bases). Per the germline V gene, CDR1 is SQVTM and CDR2 is ANQGSEA. CDR3 length: 14 residues. Trimming removed 3 bases at V and 4 bases at J, with 15 bases between. The CDR3 spells CSVEPGAGGETQYF. The CDR3 DNA sequence: TGCAGCGTTGAGCCAGGGGCGGGCGGAGAGACCCAGTACTTC.

The V gene is TRBV30, the J gene TRBJ2-6; weak D call: TRBD2 (6 bases). This CDR3 has 18 amino acids. Germline loops: CDR1 GTSNPN, CDR2 SVGIG (reference sequence). V was shortened by 4 bases and J by 1 base, with 20 bases between the two germline ends. CDR3 in DNA: TGTGCCTGGACCCTTCGGGACTCCCCTCTTTCTGGGGCCAACGTCCTGACTTTC. Encoded protein: CAWTLRDSPLSGANVLTF.

V and J are TRBV29-1 and TRBJ2-1; D perhaps matches TRBD2 (5 bases). The CDR3 consists of 12 residues. Germline V CDR1 and CDR2: SQVTM, ANQGSEA. V shed 4 bases and J shed 9 bases, with 13 bases lying between them. The CDR3 DNA follows: TGCAGCGTTGGGGGAGAATCGCCTGAGCAGTTCTTC. It specifies CSVGGESPEQFF.

The chain links TRBV30 to TRBJ2-1; 10 bases align to TRBD2. V lost 5 bases, J lost 9 bases, and 19 bases stayed unmatched. The CDR3 runs 17 residues. Germline CDR1 GTSNPN, CDR2 SVGIG (reference sequence). CDR3 nucleotide sequence: TGTGCCTGGGAAAGGACTAGCGGTCTTCAGGCGGTGAGTGAGCAGTTCTTC. Its translation is CAWERTSGLQAVSEQFF.

As regards this clone: This specimen includes other DNA sequences encoding the same CDR3. The genes are TRBV7-2 and TRBJ2-5; 7 bases are shared with TRBD2. Germline CDR1 SGHTA, CDR2 FQGNSA. This CDR3 is built from 15 residues. V shed 1 base, J shed 5 bases, and the junction held 7 bases outside the gene matches. The CDR3 protein is CASSLDGGRGETQYF. CDR3 coding DNA: TGTGCCAGCAGCTTAGACGGCGGGAGAGGGGAGACCCAGTACTTC.

This clone was seen a handful of times. V is TRBV4-3 and J is TRBJ2-1; D gene uncertain. CDR1 and CDR2 from the germline V gene are LGHNA and YSLEER. V dropped 7 bases and J dropped 8 bases, with 15 bases sitting between them. The CDR3 extends over 13 amino acids. CDR3 amino acids: CASITQPWYEQFF. The CDR3 DNA is TGCGCCAGCATCACTCAACCCTGGTATGAGCAGTTCTTC.

This clone was seen just once. This chain uses TRBV30 with TRBJ1-5, with D possibly being TRBD1 (5 bases). CDR1 GTSNPN and CDR2 SVGIG come from the germline V gene (reference sequence). There are 13 residues in the CDR3. V was cut by 3 bases and J by 3 bases, with 9 bases left in between. The CDR3: CAWSDSFNQPQHF. CDR3 nucleotide sequence: TGTGCCTGGAGCGACAGTTTCAATCAGCCCCAGCATTTT.

V gene TRBV30 combines with J gene TRBJ2-5; no reliable D call. Between the trimmed V and J ends, which lost 3 bases and 4 bases, there was a span of 15 bases. In germline, CDR1 is GTSNPN, CDR2 SVGIG (reference sequence). The CDR3 consists of 14 residues. For the CDR3, the DNA is TGTGCCTGGAGCCGTAATAGGTATAGAGAGACCCAGTACTTC. It yields the protein CAWSRNRYRETQYF.

This clone was counted between two and nine times. Other DNA sequences within the sample encode an identical CDR3. This chain connects TRBV7-2 to TRBJ2-1; 9 bases map to TRBD1. There are 15 residues in the CDR3. The junction had 1 base not matched to a gene; V was cut back by 4 bases and J by 0 bases. Looked up from germline, CDR1 is SGHTA and CDR2 is FQGNSA. CDR3 protein: CASSSDRGSYNEQFF. CDR3 in DNA: TGTGCCAGCAGCTCGGACAGGGGCTCCTACAATGAGCAGTTCTTC.

This sequence joins TRBV10-3 and TRBJ2-7; D is perhaps TRBD2 (5 bases). Germline CDR1 is ENHRY and CDR2 is SYGVKD. This CDR3 has 12 residues. Between the trimmed V and J ends, which lost 8 bases and 6 bases, there was a span of 14 bases. The CDR3 region is CAISNSAAEQYF. The CDR3 DNA reads TGTGCCATCTCAAATAGCGCAGCCGAGCAGTACTTC.

The CDR3 nucleotides read TGTGCCAGCTCAAGCAGCTCTGGGGCCAACGTCCTGACTTTC. Translating gives CASSSSSGANVLTF. The chain links TRBV18 to TRBJ2-6; no reliable D call. The CDR3 is made up of 14 amino acids. Germline V gene data show CDR1 as KGHSH and CDR2 as LQKENI. Trimming shortened V by 5 bases and J by 0 bases, and 5 bases separated the two germline ends.

The chain employs TRBV10-3 and TRBJ2-3, with D uncertain. The CDR3 has 11 amino acids. The germline V gene has CDR1 ENHRY and CDR2 SYGVKD. The CDR3 sequence: CAVGSTDTQYF. For the CDR3, the DNA is TGTGCGGTTGGAAGCACAGATACGCAGTATTTT.

The chain joins TRBV30 to TRBJ2-3; TRBD2 aligns across 8 bases. After removal of 5 bases from V and 2 bases from J, the junction contained 12 bases not matched to a gene. The CDR3 is 16 residues long. Germline V gene data show CDR1 as GTSNPN and CDR2 as SVGIG (reference sequence). This chain's CDR3 is CAWEAGALESTDTQYF. CDR3 coding DNA: TGTGCCTGGGAAGCGGGAGCCTTAGAATCCACAGATACGCAGTATTTT.